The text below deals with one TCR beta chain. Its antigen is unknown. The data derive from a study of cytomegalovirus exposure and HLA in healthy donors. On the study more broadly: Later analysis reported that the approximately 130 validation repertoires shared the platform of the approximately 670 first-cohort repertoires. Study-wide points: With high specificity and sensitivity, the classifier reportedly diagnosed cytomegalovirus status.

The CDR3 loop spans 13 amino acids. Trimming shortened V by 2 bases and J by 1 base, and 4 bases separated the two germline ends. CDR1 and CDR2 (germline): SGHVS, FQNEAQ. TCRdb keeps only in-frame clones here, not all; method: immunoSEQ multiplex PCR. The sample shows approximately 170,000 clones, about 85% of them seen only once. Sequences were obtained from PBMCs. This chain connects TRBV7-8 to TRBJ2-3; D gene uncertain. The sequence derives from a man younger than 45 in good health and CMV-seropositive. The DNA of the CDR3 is TGTGCCAGCAGCTTATTAGGCACAGATACGCAGTATTTT. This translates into CASSLLGTDTQYF.